This T cell receptor beta chain was captured in a study of T cell responses to AZD1222 COVID-19 vaccine. Overall study findings and caveats: Targets within unmutated variant regions were reportedly found for nearly half of spike-specific TCRs. Donors skewed white British and female; clonal diversity was possibly underestimated. Spike-wide vaccine-associated CD4 TCRs dominated at 160-218 and 743-854. Repertoire sampling happened only post peak T cell response.

Details on this clone: Its cognate antigen is unknown.

The length of the CDR3 is 15 residues. Germline V gene lookup returns CDR1 MNHEY and CDR2 SMNVEV (reference sequence). V was clipped by 6 bases and J by 1 base, with 15 bases between them. Method: immunoSEQ multiplex PCR; TCRdb's copy keeps in-frame clones and lacks some. The sample contains 130,000 to 150,000 clones, around nine tenths of which appear only once. The chain carries TRBV27 and TRBJ1-2; possible D gene TRBD1, 6 bases. Sequenced here: peripheral blood, sampled on day 0 of AZD1222 vaccination. The receptor was derived from an adult in good health. CDR3 loop: CASSISQGVNYGYTF. The CDR3 DNA reads as TGTGCCAGCAGCATCTCACAGGGAGTTAACTATGGCTACACCTTC.